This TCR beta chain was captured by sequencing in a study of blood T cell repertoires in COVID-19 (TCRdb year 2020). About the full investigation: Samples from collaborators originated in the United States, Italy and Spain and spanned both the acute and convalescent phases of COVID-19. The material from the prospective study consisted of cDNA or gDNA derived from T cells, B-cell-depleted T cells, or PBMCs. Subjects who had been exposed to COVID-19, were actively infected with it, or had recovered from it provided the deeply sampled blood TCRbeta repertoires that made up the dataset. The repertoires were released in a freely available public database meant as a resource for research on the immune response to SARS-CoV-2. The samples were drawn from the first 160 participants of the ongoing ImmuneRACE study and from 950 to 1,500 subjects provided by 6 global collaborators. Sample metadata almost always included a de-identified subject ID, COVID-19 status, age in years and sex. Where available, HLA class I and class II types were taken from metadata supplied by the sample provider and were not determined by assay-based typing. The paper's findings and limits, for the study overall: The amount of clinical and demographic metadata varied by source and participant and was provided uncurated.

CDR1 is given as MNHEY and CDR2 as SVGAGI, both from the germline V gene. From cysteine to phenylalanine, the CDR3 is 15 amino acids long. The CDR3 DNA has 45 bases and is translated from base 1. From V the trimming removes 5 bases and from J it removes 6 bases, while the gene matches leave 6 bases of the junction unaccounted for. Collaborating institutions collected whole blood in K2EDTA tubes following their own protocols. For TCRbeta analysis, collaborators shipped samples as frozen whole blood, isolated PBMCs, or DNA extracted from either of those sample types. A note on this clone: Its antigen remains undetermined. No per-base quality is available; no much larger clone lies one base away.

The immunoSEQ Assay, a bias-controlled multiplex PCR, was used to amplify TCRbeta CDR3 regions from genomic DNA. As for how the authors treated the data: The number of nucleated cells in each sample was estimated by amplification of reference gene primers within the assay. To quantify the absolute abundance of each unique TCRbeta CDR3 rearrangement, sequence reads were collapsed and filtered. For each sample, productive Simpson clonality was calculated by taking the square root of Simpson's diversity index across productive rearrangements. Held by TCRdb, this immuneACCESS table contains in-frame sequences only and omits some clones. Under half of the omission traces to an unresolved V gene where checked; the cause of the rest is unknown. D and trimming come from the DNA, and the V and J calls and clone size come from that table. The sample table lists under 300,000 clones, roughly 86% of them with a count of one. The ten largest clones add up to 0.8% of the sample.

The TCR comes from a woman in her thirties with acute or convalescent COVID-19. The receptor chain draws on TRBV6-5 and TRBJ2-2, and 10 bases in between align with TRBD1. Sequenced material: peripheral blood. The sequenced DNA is TGTGCCAGCAGTAGACAGGGGGCCTTCTCCGGGGAGCTGTTTTTT. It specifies CASSRQGAFSGELFF.